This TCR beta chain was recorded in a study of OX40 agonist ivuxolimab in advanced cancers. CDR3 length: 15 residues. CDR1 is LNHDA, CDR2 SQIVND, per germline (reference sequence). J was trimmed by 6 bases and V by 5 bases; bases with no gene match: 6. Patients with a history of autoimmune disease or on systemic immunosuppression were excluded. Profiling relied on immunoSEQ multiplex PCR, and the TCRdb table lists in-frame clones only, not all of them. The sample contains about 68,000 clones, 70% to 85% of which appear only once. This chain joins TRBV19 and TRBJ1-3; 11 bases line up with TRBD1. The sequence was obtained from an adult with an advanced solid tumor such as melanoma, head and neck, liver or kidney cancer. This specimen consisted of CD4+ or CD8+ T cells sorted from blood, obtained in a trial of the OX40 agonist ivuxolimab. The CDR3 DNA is TGTGCCAGTAGTCCCCGGGACAGGGGGATAAACACCATATATTTT. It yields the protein CASSPRDRGINTIYF.